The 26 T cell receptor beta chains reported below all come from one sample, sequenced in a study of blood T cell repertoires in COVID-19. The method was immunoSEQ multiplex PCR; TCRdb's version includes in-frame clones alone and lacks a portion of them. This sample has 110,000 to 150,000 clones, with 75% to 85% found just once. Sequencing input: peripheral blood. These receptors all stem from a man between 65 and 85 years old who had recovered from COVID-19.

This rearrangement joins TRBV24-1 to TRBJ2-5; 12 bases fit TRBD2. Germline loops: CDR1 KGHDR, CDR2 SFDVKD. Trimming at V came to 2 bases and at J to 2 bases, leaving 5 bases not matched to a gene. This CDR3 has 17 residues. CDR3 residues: CATSDSGLAGGQETQYF. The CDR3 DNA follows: TGTGCCACCAGTGATTCGGGACTAGCGGGTGGGCAAGAGACCCAGTACTTC.

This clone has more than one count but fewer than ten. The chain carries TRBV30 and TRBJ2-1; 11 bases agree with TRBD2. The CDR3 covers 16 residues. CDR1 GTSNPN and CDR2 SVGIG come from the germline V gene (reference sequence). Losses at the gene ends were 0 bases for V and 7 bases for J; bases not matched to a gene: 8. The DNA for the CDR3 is TGTGCCTGGAGTGTACCAACTAGCGGGAGTGGGAATGAGCAGTTCTTC. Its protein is CAWSVPTSGSGNEQFF.

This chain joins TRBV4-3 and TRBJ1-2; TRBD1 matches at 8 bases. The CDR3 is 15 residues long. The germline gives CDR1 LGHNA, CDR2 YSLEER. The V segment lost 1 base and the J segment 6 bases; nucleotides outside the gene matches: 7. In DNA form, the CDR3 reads TGCGCCAGCAGCCAAGCTCTAGGACAGGGCCATGGCTACACCTTC. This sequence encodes CASSQALGQGHGYTF.

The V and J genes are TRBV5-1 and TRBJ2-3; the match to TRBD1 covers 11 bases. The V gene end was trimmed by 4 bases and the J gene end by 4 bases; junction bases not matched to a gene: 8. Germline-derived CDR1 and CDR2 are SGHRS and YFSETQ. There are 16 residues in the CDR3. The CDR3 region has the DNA TGCGCCAGCAGCACCGGACAGGGGGCGTCATCAGATACGCAGTATTTT. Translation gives CASSTGQGASSDTQYF. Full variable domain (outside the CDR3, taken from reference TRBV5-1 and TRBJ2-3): KAGVTQTPRYLIKTRGQQVTLSCSPISGHRSVSWYQQTPGQGLQFLFEYFSETQRNKGNFPGRFSGRQFSNSRSEMNVSTLELGDSALYLCASSTGQGASSDTQYFGPGTRLTVL.

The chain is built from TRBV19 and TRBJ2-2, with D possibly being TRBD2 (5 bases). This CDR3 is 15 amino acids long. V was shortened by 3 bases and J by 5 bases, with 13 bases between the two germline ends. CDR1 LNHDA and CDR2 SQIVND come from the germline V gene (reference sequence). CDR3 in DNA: TGTGCCAGTAGTATTATGGGGAGTAGTACCGGGGAGCTGTTTTTT. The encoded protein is CASSIMGSSTGELFF.

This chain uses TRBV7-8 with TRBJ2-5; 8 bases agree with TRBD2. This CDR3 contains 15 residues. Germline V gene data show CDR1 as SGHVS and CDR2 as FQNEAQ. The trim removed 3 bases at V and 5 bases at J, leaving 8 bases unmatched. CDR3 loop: CASSFPQREYETQYF. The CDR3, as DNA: TGTGCCAGCAGCTTCCCCCAGCGGGAGTACGAGACCCAGTACTTC.

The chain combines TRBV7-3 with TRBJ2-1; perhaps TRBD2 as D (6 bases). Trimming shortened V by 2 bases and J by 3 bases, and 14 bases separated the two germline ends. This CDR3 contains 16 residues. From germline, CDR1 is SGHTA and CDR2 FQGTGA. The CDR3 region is CASSLLPGTGYNEQFF. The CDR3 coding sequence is TGTGCCAGCAGCTTACTCCCGGGGACTGGCTACAATGAGCAGTTCTTC.

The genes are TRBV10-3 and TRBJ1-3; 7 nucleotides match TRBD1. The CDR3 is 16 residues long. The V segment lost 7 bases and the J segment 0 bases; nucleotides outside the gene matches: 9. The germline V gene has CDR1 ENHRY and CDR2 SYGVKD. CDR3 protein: CAITGDRASSGNTIYF. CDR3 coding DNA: TGTGCCATCACCGGTGACAGGGCGAGCTCTGGAAACACCATATATTTT.

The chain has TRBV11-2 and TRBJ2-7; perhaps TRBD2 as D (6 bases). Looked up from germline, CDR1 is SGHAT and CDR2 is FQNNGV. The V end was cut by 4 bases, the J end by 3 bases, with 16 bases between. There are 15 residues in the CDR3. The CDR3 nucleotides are TGTGCCAGCAGCTCCTTTACTAGCACACACTACGAGCAGTACTTC. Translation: CASSSFTSTHYEQYF.

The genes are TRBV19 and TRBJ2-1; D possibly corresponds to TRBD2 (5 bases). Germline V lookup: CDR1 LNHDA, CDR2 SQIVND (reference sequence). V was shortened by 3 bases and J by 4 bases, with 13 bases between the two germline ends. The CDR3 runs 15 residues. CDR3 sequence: CASSMDGVGYNEQFF. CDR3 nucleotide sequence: TGTGCCAGTAGTATGGACGGGGTTGGTTACAATGAGCAGTTCTTC.

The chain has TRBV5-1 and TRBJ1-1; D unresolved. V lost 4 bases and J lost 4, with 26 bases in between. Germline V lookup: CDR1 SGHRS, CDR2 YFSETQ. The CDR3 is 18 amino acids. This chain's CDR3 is CASSRVRGEWGRGTEAFF. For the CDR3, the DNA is TGCGCCAGCAGCCGAGTCCGGGGAGAGTGGGGTCGGGGCACTGAAGCTTTCTTT.

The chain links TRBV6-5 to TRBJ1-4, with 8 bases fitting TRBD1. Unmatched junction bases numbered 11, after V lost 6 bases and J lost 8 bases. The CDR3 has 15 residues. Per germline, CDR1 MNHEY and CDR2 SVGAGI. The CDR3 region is CASRGSGGFYEKLFF. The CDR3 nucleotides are TGTGCCAGCAGGGGGTCAGGGGGCTTCTACGAAAAACTGTTTTTT.

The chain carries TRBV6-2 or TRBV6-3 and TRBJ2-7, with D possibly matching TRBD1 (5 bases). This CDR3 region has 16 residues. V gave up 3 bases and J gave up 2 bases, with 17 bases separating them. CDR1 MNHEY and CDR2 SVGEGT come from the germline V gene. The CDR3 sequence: CASSYGAQLITYEQYF. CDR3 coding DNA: TGTGCCAGCAGTTATGGGGCCCAGCTCATAACCTACGAGCAGTACTTC.

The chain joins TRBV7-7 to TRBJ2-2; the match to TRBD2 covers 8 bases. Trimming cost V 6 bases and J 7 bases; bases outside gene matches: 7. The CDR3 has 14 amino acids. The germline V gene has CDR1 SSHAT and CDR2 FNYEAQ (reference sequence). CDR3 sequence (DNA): TGTGCCAGCAGTCCCCTTAGCGGGGACGGGGAGCTGTTTTTT. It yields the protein CASSPLSGDGELFF. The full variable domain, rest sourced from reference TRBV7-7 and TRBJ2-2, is GAGVSQSPRYKVTKRGQDVTLRCDPISSHATLYWYQQALGQGPEFLTYFNYEAQPDKSGLPSDRFSAERPEGSISTLTIQRTEQRDSAMYRCASSPLSGDGELFFGEGSRLTVL.

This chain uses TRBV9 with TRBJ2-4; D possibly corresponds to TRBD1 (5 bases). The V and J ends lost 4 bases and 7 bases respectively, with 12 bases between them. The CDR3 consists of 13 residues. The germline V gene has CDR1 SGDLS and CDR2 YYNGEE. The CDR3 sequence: CASSPSGANIQYF. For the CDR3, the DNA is TGTGCCAGCAGCCCGTCTGGGGCTAACATTCAGTACTTC.

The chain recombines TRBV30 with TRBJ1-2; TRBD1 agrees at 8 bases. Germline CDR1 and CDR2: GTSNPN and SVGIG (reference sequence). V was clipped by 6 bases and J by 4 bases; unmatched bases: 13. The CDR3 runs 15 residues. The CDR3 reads CACAPPPDRGYGYTF. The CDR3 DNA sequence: TGTGCCTGTGCCCCTCCGCCCGACAGGGGCTATGGCTACACCTTC.

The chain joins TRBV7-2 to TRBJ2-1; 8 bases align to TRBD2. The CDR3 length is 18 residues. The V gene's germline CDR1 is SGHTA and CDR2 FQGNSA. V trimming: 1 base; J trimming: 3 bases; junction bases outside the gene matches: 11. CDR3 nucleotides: TGTGCCAGCAGCTTAGTGAGTGTGGGGGCGGGAGGCTACAATGAGCAGTTCTTC. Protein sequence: CASSLVSVGAGGYNEQFF.

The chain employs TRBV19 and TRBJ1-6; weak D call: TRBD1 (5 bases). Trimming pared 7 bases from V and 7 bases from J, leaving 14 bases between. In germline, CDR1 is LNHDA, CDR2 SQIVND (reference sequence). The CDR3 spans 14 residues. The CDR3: CASTRGFGNSPLHF. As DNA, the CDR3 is TGTGCCAGTACGCGGGGGTTTGGGAATTCACCCCTCCACTTT.

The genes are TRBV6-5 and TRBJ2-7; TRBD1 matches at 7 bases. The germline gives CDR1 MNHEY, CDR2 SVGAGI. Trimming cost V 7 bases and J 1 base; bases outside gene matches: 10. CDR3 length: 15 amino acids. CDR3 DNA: TGTGCCAGCAAACCTGGACAGGTATCATCCTACGAGCAGTACTTC. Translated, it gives CASKPGQVSSYEQYF.

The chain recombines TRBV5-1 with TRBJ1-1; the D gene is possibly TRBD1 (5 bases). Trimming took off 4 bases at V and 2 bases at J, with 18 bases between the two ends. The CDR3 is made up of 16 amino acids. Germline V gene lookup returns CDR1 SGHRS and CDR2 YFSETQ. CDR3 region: CASSPVSGGGNTEAFF. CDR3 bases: TGCGCCAGCAGCCCGGTCTCGGGGGGAGGCAACACTGAAGCTTTCTTT.

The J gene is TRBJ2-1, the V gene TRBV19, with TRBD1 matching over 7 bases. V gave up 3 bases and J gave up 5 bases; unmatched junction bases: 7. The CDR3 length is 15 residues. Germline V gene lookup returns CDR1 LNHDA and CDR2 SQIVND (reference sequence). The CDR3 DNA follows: TGTGCCAGTAGTATCTCACAGGGGAATAACAATGAGCAGTTCTTC. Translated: CASSISQGNNNEQFF.

The DNA for the CDR3 is TGTGCCAGCAGTTACTCTGGTAGCGGGAACTCCTACGAGCAGTACTTC. It is translated as CASSYSGSGNSYEQYF. This chain connects TRBV6-5 to TRBJ2-7; 8 bases map to TRBD2. The CDR3 is 16 amino acids. J gave up 0 bases and V 0 bases, and 4 bases lay outside the gene matches. The germline CDR1 and CDR2 sequences are MNHEY and SVGAGI.

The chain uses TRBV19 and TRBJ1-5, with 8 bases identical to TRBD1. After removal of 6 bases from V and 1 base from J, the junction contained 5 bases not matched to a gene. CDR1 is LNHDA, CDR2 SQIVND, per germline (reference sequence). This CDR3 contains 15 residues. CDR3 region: CASRTRQGSNQPQHF. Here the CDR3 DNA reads TGTGCCAGTAGGACCCGACAGGGGAGCAATCAGCCCCAGCATTTT.

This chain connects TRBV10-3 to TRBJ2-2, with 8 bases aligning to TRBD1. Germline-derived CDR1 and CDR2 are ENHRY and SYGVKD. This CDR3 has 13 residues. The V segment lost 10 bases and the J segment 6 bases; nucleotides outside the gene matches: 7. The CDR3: CATSQGAPGELFF. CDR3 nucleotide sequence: TGTGCCACTTCGCAGGGGGCGCCCGGGGAGCTGTTTTTT.

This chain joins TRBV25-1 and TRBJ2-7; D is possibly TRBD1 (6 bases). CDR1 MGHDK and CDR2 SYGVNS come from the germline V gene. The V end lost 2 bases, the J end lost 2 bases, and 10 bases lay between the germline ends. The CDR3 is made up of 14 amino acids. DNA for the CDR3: TGTGCCAGCAGTGAAAGGACAGCGACCTACGAGCAGTACTTC. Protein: CASSERTATYEQYF.

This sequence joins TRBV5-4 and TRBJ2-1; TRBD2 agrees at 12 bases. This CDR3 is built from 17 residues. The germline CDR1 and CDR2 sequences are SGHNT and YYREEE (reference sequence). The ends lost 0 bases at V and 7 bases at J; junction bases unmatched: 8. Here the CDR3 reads CASSLARLAGVLNEQFF. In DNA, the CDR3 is TGTGCCAGCAGCTTGGCACGACTAGCGGGAGTTTTAAATGAGCAGTTCTTC.